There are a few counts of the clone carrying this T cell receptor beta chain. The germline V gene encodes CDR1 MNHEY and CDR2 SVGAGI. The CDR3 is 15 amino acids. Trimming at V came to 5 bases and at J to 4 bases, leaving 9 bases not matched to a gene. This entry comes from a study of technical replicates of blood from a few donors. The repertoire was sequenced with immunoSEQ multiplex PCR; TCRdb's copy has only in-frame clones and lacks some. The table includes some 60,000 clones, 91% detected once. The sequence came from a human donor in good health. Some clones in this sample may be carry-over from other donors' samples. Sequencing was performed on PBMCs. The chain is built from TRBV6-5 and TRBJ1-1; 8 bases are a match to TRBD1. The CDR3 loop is CASSKSITGGTEAFF. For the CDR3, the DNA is TGTGCCAGCAGTAAATCCATCACAGGGGGCACTGAAGCTTTCTTT.